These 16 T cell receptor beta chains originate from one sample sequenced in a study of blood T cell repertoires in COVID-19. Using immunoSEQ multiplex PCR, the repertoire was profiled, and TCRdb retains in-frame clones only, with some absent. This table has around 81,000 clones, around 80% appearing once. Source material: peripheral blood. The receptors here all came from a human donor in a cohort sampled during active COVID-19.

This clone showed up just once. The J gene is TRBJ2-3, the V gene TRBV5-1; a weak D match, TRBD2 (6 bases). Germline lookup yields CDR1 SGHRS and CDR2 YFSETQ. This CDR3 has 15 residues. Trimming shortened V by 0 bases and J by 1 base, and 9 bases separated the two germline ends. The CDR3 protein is CASSLALAGTDTQYF. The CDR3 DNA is TGCGCCAGCAGCTTGGCTTTAGCGGGCACAGATACGCAGTATTTT.

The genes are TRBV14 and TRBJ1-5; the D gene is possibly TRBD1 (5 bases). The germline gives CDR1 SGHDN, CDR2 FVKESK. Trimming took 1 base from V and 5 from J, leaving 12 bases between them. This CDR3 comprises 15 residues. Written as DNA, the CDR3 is TGTGCCAGCAGCCAAGGGATGCGGGGGTATCAGCCCCAGCATTTT. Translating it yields CASSQGMRGYQPQHF.

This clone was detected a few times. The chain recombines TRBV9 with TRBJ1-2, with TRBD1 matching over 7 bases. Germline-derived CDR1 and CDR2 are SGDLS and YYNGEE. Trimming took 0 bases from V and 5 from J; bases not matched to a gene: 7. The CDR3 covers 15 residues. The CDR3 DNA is TGTGCCAGCAGCGTAGGGGGGGACAGTGATTATGGCTACACCTTC. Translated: CASSVGGDSDYGYTF.

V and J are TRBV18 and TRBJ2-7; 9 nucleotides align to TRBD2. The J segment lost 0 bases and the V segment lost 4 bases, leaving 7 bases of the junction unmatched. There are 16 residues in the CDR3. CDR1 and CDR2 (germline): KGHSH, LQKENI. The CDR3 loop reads CASSRGASGDSYEQYF. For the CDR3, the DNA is TGTGCCAGCTCACGAGGGGCTAGCGGGGACTCCTACGAGCAGTACTTC. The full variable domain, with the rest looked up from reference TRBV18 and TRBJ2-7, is NAGVMQNPRHLVRRRGQEARLRCSPMKGHSHVYWYRQLPEEGLKFMVYLQKENIIDESGMPKERFSAEFPKEGPSILRIQQVVRGDSAAYFCASSRGASGDSYEQYFGPGTRLTVT.

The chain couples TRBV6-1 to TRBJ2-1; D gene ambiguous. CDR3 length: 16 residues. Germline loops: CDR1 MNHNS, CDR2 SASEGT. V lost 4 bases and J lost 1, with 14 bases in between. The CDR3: CASSAQTPYSYNEQFF. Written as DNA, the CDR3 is TGTGCCAGCAGTGCTCAGACACCTTATTCCTACAATGAGCAGTTCTTC.

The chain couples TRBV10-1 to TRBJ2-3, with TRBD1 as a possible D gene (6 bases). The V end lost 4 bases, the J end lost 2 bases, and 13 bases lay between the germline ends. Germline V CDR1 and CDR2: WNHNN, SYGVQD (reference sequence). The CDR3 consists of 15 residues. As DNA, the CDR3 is TGCGCCAGCAGTGGTGGGTCAGGGGACACAGATACGCAGTATTTT. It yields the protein CASSGGSGDTDTQYF.

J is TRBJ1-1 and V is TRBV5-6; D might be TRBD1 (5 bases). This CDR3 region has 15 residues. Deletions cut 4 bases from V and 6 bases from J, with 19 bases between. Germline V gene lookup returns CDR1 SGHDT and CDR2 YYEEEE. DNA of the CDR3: TGTGCCAGCAGCCCGGATGGGGCCCCACGCGCTGAAGCTTTCTTT. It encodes CASSPDGAPRAEAFF.

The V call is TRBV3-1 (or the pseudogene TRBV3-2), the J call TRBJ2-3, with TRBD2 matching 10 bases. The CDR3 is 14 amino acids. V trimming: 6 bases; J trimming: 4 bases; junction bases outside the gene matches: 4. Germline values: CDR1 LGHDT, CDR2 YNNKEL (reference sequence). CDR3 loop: CASRGTSEADTQYF. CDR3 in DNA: TGTGCCAGCAGGGGGACTAGCGAAGCAGATACGCAGTATTTT.

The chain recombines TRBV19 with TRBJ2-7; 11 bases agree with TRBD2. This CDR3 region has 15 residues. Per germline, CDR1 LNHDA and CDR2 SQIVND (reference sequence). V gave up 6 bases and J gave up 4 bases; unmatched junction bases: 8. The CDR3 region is CASSLLAGGHYEQYF. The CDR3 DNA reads TGTGCCAGTAGCCTTCTAGCGGGGGGACATTACGAGCAGTACTTC.

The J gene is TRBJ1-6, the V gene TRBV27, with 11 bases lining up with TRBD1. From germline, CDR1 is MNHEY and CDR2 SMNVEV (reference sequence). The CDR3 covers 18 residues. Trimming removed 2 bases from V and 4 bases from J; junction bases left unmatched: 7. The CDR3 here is CASSLGQGAYIYNSPLHF. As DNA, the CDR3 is TGTGCCAGCAGTTTAGGACAGGGGGCTTACATTTATAATTCACCCCTCCACTTT.

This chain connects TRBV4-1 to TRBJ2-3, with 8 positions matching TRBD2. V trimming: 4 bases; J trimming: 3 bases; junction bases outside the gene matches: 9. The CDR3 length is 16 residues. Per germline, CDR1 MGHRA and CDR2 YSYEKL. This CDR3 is CASSPLGGGTTDTQYF. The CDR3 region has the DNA TGCGCCAGCAGCCCCCTCGGCGGGGGGACAACAGATACGCAGTATTTT.

The CDR3 coding sequence is TGTGCCAGCAGTGAAGAGTTGGGACAGCCAGGAAACACCATATATTTT. This sequence encodes CASSEELGQPGNTIYF. The rearrangement uses TRBV6-1 and TRBJ1-3; 7 nucleotides line up with TRBD1. This CDR3 contains 16 residues. Looked up from germline, CDR1 is MNHNS and CDR2 is SASEGT. V shed 1 base, J shed 4 bases, and the junction held 7 bases outside the gene matches.

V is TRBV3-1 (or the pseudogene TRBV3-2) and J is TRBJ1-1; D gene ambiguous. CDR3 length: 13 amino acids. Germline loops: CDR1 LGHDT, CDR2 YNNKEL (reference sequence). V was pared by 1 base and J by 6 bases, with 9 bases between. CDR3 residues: CASSQVRGAEAFF. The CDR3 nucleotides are TGTGCCAGCAGCCAAGTAAGAGGAGCTGAAGCTTTCTTT.

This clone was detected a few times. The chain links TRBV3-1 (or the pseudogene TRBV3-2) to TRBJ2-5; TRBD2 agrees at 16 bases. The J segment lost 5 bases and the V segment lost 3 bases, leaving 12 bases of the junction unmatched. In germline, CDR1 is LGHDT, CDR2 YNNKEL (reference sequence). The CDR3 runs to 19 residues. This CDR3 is CASSHPTGTSGGAWETQYF. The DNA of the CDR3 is TGTGCCAGCAGCCACCCCACCGGGACTAGCGGGGGGGCGTGGGAGACCCAGTACTTC.

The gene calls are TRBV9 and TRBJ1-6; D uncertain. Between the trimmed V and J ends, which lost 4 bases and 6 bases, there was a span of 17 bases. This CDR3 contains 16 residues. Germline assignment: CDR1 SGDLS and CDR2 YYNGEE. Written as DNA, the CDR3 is TGTGCCAGCAGCCTAGGCTCGACTCGGGGTAATTCACCCCTCCACTTT. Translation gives CASSLGSTRGNSPLHF.

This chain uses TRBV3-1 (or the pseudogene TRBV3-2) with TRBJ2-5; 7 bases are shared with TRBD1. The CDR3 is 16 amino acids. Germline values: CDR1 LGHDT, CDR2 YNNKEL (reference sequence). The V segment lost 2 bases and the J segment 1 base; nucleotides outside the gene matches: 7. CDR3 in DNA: TGTGCCAGCAGCCAACCGGACAGGAGCTTCCAAGAGACCCAGTACTTC. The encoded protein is CASSQPDRSFQETQYF.